A single sample gave rise to the 5 T cell receptor beta chains below, sequenced in a study of beta chain features in type 1 diabetes. Expressed TCRB transcripts were sequenced after all isolated RNA was converted to cDNA. Measured with immunoSEQ multiplex PCR; TCRdb has only the in-frame clones, and not every one. The sample holds about 260,000 clones, 68% seen once. Material: naive CD4+ T cells from blood. The source of these receptors is a man aged 25-45 years in good health.

This clone was detected once. V is TRBV14 and J is TRBJ1-6, with D unresolved. Trimming took off 8 bases at V and 7 bases at J, with 12 bases between the two ends. Germline CDR1 is SGHDN and CDR2 is FVKESK. The CDR3 length is 13 residues. DNA for the CDR3: TGTGCCAGCCGGGGTAATTGGAATTCACCCCTCCACTTT. Amino acids: CASRGNWNSPLHF.

This clone came up once. CDR3 nucleotides: TGTGCCAGCAGCCGTGACAGGGGAGAGACCCAGTACTTC. It is translated as CASSRDRGETQYF. The V call is TRBV7-7, the J call TRBJ2-5, with TRBD1 matching 8 bases. After removal of 5 bases from V and 4 bases from J, the junction contained 3 bases not matched to a gene. CDR1 SSHAT and CDR2 FNYEAQ come from the germline V gene (reference sequence). The CDR3 is 13 amino acids.

This clone occurred once. This sample also contains other DNA sequences that code for the same CDR3. This chain links TRBV29-1 with TRBJ2-1; perhaps D is TRBD1 or TRBD2 (6 bases each). The V gene lost 6 bases and the J gene lost 4 bases, with 16 bases spanning the gap. This CDR3 region has 14 residues. CDR1 and CDR2 (germline): SQVTM, ANQGSEA. Written as DNA, the CDR3 is TGCAGCGTGGTCGGGGGCAACCTATACAATGAGCAGTTCTTC. Residues: CSVVGGNLYNEQFF.

The J gene is TRBJ2-4, the V gene TRBV19; D not resolved. Germline CDR1 reads LNHDA; CDR2 reads SQIVND (reference sequence). This CDR3 is 13 amino acids long. Trimming shortened V by 3 bases and J by 8 bases, and 11 bases separated the two germline ends. The CDR3: CASSISRTDIQYF. In DNA, the CDR3 is TGTGCCAGTAGTATCAGCAGGACCGACATTCAGTACTTC.

The V gene is TRBV2, the J gene TRBJ1-3; a possible D gene is TRBD1 (5 bases). This CDR3 comprises 11 residues. From germline, CDR1 is SNHLY and CDR2 FYNNEI. Trimming took off 6 bases at V and 9 bases at J, with 9 bases between the two ends. CDR3 DNA sequence: TGTGCCAGCAGCCCTGGGGGCACCATATATTTT. It translates to CASSPGGTIYF. The full variable domain, with the rest looked up from reference TRBV2 and TRBJ1-3, is EPEVTQTPSHQVTQMGQEVILRCVPISNHLYFYWYRQILGQKVEFLVSFYNNEISEKSEIFDDQFSVERPDGSNFTLKIRSTKLEDSAMYFCASSPGGTIYFGEGSWLTVV.